These 19 T cell receptor beta chains originate from one sample sequenced in a study of blood T cell repertoires in COVID-19. Libraries were prepared by immunoSEQ multiplex PCR; TCRdb keeps only in-frame clonotypes and omits some of them. Here the sample spans approximately 130,000 clones, 85% to 90% being singletons. Sequencing was performed on peripheral blood. All receptors derive from a man in his sixties with acute or convalescent COVID-19.

In this sample, this clone turned up once. The chain links TRBV7-6 to TRBJ2-3, with 7 bases identical to TRBD2. The CDR3 extends over 15 amino acids. CDR1 SGHVS and CDR2 FNYEAQ come from the germline V gene. With V trimmed by 2 bases and J by 2 bases, 4 bases remained unmatched. Here the CDR3 reads CASSLTSAFTDTQYF. The CDR3 region has the DNA TGTGCCAGCAGCTTAACTAGCGCCTTCACAGATACGCAGTATTTT.

This clone has just a few counts. The chain has TRBV14 and TRBJ2-5, with D possibly TRBD2 on 6 matching bases. CDR1 and CDR2 from the germline V gene are SGHDN and FVKESK. The CDR3 contains 14 residues. V was pared by 4 bases and J by 1 base, with 10 bases between. The DNA for the CDR3 is TGTGCCAGCAGCCGCCACGGGGGCCAAGAGACCCAGTACTTC. This gives the protein CASSRHGGQETQYF.

This clone was counted only a few times. This chain links TRBV6-5 with TRBJ2-6; D remains ambiguous. The CDR3 is made up of 12 amino acids. Per germline, CDR1 MNHEY and CDR2 SVGAGI. Trimming stripped 6 bases from V and 3 bases from J, with 3 bases between. The CDR3 loop is CASSFGANVLTF. CDR3 bases: TGTGCCAGCAGCTTTGGGGCCAACGTCCTGACTTTC.

CDR3 amino acids: CASSQDLVGAGAYNEQFF. In DNA, the CDR3 is TGCGCCAGCAGCCAAGATCTAGTTGGAGCGGGAGCCTACAATGAGCAGTTCTTC. The chain links TRBV4-3 to TRBJ2-1; 8 bases map to TRBD2. Germline CDR1 and CDR2: LGHNA and YSLEER. The CDR3 is made up of 18 amino acids. Germline trimming cut 0 bases from V and 2 bases from J; bases unmatched to any gene: 9.

The chain carries TRBV7-2 and TRBJ1-1; 10 positions match TRBD1. From germline, CDR1 is SGHTA and CDR2 FQGNSA. The V and J ends lost 5 bases and 5 bases, in that order; junction bases with no gene match: 8. There are 15 residues in the CDR3. CDR3 bases: TGTGCCAGCAGCCCCCAGACAGGGGGCATAACTGAAGCTTTCTTT. It codes for CASSPQTGGITEAFF.

This chain links TRBV7-3 with TRBJ2-1; TRBD2 aligns across 12 bases. The CDR3 has 17 amino acids. After removal of 4 bases from V and 0 bases from J, the junction contained 4 bases not matched to a gene. CDR1 is SGHTA and CDR2 is FQGTGA in the germline V gene. The CDR3 coding sequence is TGTGCCAGCAGCTCCTCGACTAGCGGGAGCTCCTACAATGAGCAGTTCTTC. Its protein product is CASSSSTSGSSYNEQFF.

This chain connects TRBV7-9 to TRBJ2-7, with a tentative D call TRBD2 (5 bases). CDR3 size: 15 residues. V dropped 3 bases and J dropped 3 bases, with 15 bases sitting between them. Germline CDR1 and CDR2: SEHNR and FQNEAQ (reference sequence). The chain's CDR3 is CASSLDSEGLYEQYF. CDR3 nucleotides: TGTGCCAGCAGCTTGGACTCTGAAGGGCTCTACGAGCAGTACTTC.

This clone was recorded once. This rearrangement joins TRBV7-2 to TRBJ2-2; D perhaps matches TRBD1 (6 bases). The CDR3 runs to 14 residues. Germline CDR1 reads SGHTA; CDR2 reads FQGNSA. V lost 5 bases, J lost 8 bases, and 15 bases lay in between. The CDR3 DNA follows: TGTGCCAGCAGCCCCCAGGGGATAGGGGGGGAGCTGTTTTTT. This sequence encodes CASSPQGIGGELFF. The variable domain in full, with the rest retrieved from reference TRBV7-2 and TRBJ2-2, is GAGVSQSPSNKVTEKGKDVELRCDPISGHTALYWYRQSLGQGLEFLIYFQGNSAPDKSGLPSDRFSAERTGGSVSTLTIQRTQQEDSAVYLCASSPQGIGGELFFGEGSRLTVL.

This clone turned up a few times. The V and J genes are TRBV18 and TRBJ1-2; 7 nucleotides agree with TRBD1. There are 15 residues in the CDR3. The V gene's germline CDR1 is KGHSH and CDR2 LQKENI. The ends lost 3 bases at V and 2 bases at J; junction bases unmatched: 6. CDR3 bases: TGTGCCAGCTCACCCGAACCGGGACAGAACTATGGCTACACCTTC. Its protein product is CASSPEPGQNYGYTF.

The chain uses TRBV7-2 and TRBJ2-3; tentative D call: TRBD1 (6 bases). The CDR3 length is 15 residues. V lost 2 bases and J 3 bases, leaving 12 bases between the germline ends. Germline V gives CDR1 SGHTA, CDR2 FQGNSA. The CDR3 coding sequence is TGTGCCAGCAGCTTACAAGCAGGGGTGACAGATACGCAGTATTTT. Translating it yields CASSLQAGVTDTQYF.

This clone appeared once. The chain uses TRBV19 and TRBJ1-2; no clear D gene. The V and J ends lost 4 bases and 2 bases respectively, with 17 bases between them. The CDR3 spans 16 residues. Germline V gene data show CDR1 as LNHDA and CDR2 as SQIVND (reference sequence). In DNA, the CDR3 is TGTGCCAGTAGTACCCCCCAGCGGGGAGGGAACTATGGCTACACCTTC. Protein sequence: CASSTPQRGGNYGYTF.

This CDR3 reads CASSLTGNQPQHF. CDR3 in DNA: TGTGCCAGCAGTCTCACGGGCAATCAGCCCCAGCATTTT. V and J are TRBV12-3 or TRBV12-4 and TRBJ1-5; no clear D. The CDR3 has 13 amino acids. V dropped 5 bases and J dropped 2 bases, with 7 bases sitting between them.

The chain links TRBV4-1 to TRBJ2-5; 8 bases are shared with TRBD1. The trim removed 2 bases at V and 4 bases at J, leaving 6 bases unmatched. The CDR3 is 15 amino acids. The germline CDR1 and CDR2 sequences are MGHRA and YSYEKL. The CDR3 nucleotides read TGCGCCAGCAGCCAACCAGGACAGGGTCCAGAGACCCAGTACTTC. Translated, it gives CASSQPGQGPETQYF.

This clone was detected only once. The V gene is TRBV24-1, the J gene TRBJ2-3; 12 bases fit TRBD2. CDR1 and CDR2 (germline): KGHDR, SFDVKD. V lost 9 bases and J lost 5; bases outside the gene matches: 11. This CDR3 has 16 residues. For the CDR3, the DNA is TGTGCCACCTCGGGACTAGCGGGCTCCCGGGGAGATACGCAGTATTTT. Its translation is CATSGLAGSRGDTQYF.

CDR3 loop: CASSKGRRQRFF. CDR3 in DNA: TGTGCCAGCAGCAAAGGTCGTAGACAACGATTCTTC. The chain carries TRBV21-1 and TRBJ2-1; the table's D call, TRBD1, was not checked against the DNA. TRBV21-1 is a pseudogene. The CDR3 sequence is 12 residues long.

The CDR3 nucleotides read TGTGCCAGCAGCTTACTAGGGCGGGGTGGAAACACCATATATTTT. Residues: CASSLLGRGGNTIYF. The chain carries TRBV7-2 and TRBJ1-3; no firm D call. Germline values: CDR1 SGHTA, CDR2 FQGNSA. The CDR3 is made up of 15 amino acids. Trimming pared 2 bases from V and 3 bases from J, leaving 11 bases between.

CDR3 protein: CASSLGQGEAFF. The CDR3 nucleotides are TGTGCCAGCAGCCTGGGACAGGGTGAAGCTTTCTTT. J is TRBJ1-1 and V is TRBV7-9, with 9 nucleotides matching TRBD1. Losses at the gene ends were 5 bases for V and 7 bases for J; bases not matched to a gene: 2. The CDR3 runs 12 residues. The germline CDR1 and CDR2 sequences are SEHNR and FQNEAQ (reference sequence).

This clone appeared a single time. The V and J genes are TRBV7-2 and TRBJ2-3; D call uncertain. Germline V gives CDR1 SGHTA, CDR2 FQGNSA. The length of the CDR3 is 14 residues. The germline V and J ends were trimmed by 1 base and 3 bases, with 8 bases remaining between them. CDR3 nucleotides: TGTGCCAGCAGCTTAGGTGGGCCAACAGATACGCAGTATTTT. Protein sequence: CASSLGGPTDTQYF.

The CDR3 sequence is CASSFDRGQYEQYF. CDR3 sequence (DNA): TGTGCCAGCAGTTTCGACAGGGGGCAGTACGAGCAGTACTTC. This chain uses TRBV28 with TRBJ2-7; TRBD1 aligns across 10 bases. Germline CDR1 MDHEN, CDR2 SYDVKM. The CDR3 is made up of 14 amino acids. Trimming cost V 3 bases and J 4 bases; bases outside gene matches: 3.